Listed below are T cell receptor beta chains from one sample, sequenced in a study of blood T cell repertoires in COVID-19. Profiled with immunoSEQ multiplex PCR; TCRdb holds only in-frame clones, not every one. The sample contains about 130,000 clones, about four fifths of which appear only once. The sample taken for sequencing was PBMCs or T cells enriched from blood (not recorded which). Source of these receptors: a man between 45 and 60 years old who had recovered from COVID-19. The CDR3 runs from the conserved cysteine through the conserved F or W. Fields, in order: V gene, clone size, D gene, J gene, CDR3 protein, CDR3 DNA. The D gene is left open where the match is weak. The size entry is marked missing in some rows and otherwise reads once, few, many or a size class.

TRBV28	.	.	TRBJ1-6	CASSLFISGAGPSPLHF	TGTGCCAGCAGTTTATTTATTTCAGGGGCAGGGCCCTCACCCCTCCACTTT
TRBV5-4	.	TRBD1	TRBJ2-1	CASSPLTGGEQFF	TGTGCCAGCAGCCCCCTGACAGGGGGAGAGCAGTTCTTC
TRBV10-3	few	.	TRBJ1-3	CAISESRRAAGNTIYF	TGTGCCATCAGTGAATCGCGCAGGGCGGCTGGAAACACCATATATTTT
TRBV19	.	TRBD2	TRBJ2-5	CASTASGEETQYF	TGTGCCAGTACGGCTAGCGGAGAAGAGACCCAGTACTTC
TRBV19	once	TRBD1	TRBJ1-1	CASSMGTGGLNTEAFF	TGTGCCAGTAGTATGGGGACAGGGGGCTTGAACACTGAAGCTTTCTTT
TRBV27	.	.	TRBJ1-4	CASSWGGQGGEKLFF	TGTGCCAGCAGTTGGGGGGGGCAGGGAGGTGAAAAACTGTTTTTT
TRBV18	.	TRBD1	TRBJ2-7	CASSPGQGFNEQYF	TGTGCCAGCTCACCGGGACAGGGGTTCAACGAGCAGTACTTC
TRBV5-6	.	.	TRBJ1-5	CASSSDSLNQPQHF	TGTGCCAGCAGCTCGGACAGTCTCAATCAGCCCCAGCATTTT
TRBV2	.	.	TRBJ1-2	CASRVWGGGYGYTF	TGTGCCAGCAGGGTCTGGGGGGGCGGATATGGCTACACCTTC
TRBV7-8	.	.	TRBJ2-7	CASSLGGVPSYEQYF	TGTGCCAGCAGCTTAGGAGGAGTCCCCTCCTACGAGCAGTACTTC
TRBV30	once	TRBD1	TRBJ2-5	CAWSTPGQLQETQYF	TGTGCCTGGAGCACCCCGGGACAGTTACAAGAGACCCAGTACTTC
TRBV19	once	TRBD1	TRBJ1-5	CASSIGTGGQPQHF	TGTGCCAGTAGTATTGGGACAGGGGGCCAGCCCCAGCATTTT
TRBV6-1	.	TRBD1	TRBJ1-4	CASSESVFLTGAGEKLFF	TGTGCCAGCAGTGAATCGGTTTTTCTGACAGGGGCGGGGGAAAAACTGTTTTTT
TRBV6-5	.	TRBD1	TRBJ1-1	CASSYGTGADTEAFF	TGTGCCAGCAGTTACGGGACAGGGGCTGACACTGAAGCTTTCTTT
TRBV5-5	few	TRBD1	TRBJ1-2	CASSLSDRGNYGYTF	TGTGCCAGCAGCTTATCCGACAGGGGTAACTATGGCTACACCTTC
TRBV5-1	.	.	TRBJ1-4	CASSSDTFNEKLFF	TGCGCCAGCAGCTCGGACACGTTTAATGAAAAACTGTTTTTT
TRBV14	.	.	TRBJ2-7	CASSQGPGIIYEQYF	TGTGCCAGCAGCCAAGGACCAGGGATAATCTACGAGCAGTACTTC
TRBV7-9	many	.	TRBJ2-7	CASSSSKRGGSEQYF	TGTGCCAGCAGCTCCTCGAAGAGAGGAGGGAGCGAGCAGTACTTC
TRBV7-3	.	TRBD2	TRBJ2-2	CASSPSGGSGPTGELFF	TGTGCCAGCAGCCCCTCAGGCGGGAGCGGGCCAACCGGGGAGCTGTTTTTT
TRBV7-9	.	TRBD2	TRBJ2-1	CASSQEGLAGGRNEQFF	TGTGCCAGCAGCCAGGAAGGGCTAGCGGGGGGAAGGAATGAGCAGTTCTTC
TRBV7-2	once	.	TRBJ1-1	CASSFYGSTEAFF	TGTGCCAGCAGCTTTTATGGGAGCACTGAAGCTTTCTTT
TRBV7-9	.	TRBD1	TRBJ2-1	CASSLGDRGQYNEQFF	TGTGCCAGCAGCTTGGGAGACAGGGGGCAATACAATGAGCAGTTCTTC
TRBV18	.	TRBD1	TRBJ1-1	CASSRAGGDTEAFF	TGTGCCAGCTCACGGGCAGGGGGTGATACTGAAGCTTTCTTT
TRBV6-2/TRBV6-3	few	TRBD2	TRBJ2-2	CASSNPSGGHTGELFF	TGTGCCAGCAGCAACCCTAGCGGGGGGCACACCGGGGAGCTGTTTTTT
TRBV19	.	TRBD1	TRBJ2-1	CASSSRQGPISNEQFF	TGTGCCAGTAGCAGTAGACAGGGTCCTATTTCTAATGAGCAGTTCTTC
TRBV4-1	.	TRBD2	TRBJ2-1	CASSQELAGVVNEQFF	TGCGCCAGCAGCCAGGAGCTAGCGGGGGTAGTCAATGAGCAGTTCTTC
TRBV25-1	few	.	TRBJ1-6	CASSTGYSDSPLHF	TGTGCCAGCAGCACAGGTTACAGCGATTCACCCCTCCACTTT
TRBV29-1	.	TRBD1	TRBJ1-3	CSVEPDREGNTIYF	TGCAGCGTTGAGCCGGACAGGGAAGGAAACACCATATATTTT
TRBV10-1	.	.	TRBJ1-4	CASIPRNRSTNEKLFF	TGCGCCAGCATCCCCCGAAACAGGTCTACTAATGAAAAACTGTTTTTT
TRBV4-2	.	TRBD2	TRBJ2-3	CASSSRLATDTQYF	TGTGCCAGCAGCTCCCGACTAGCTACAGATACGCAGTATTTT
TRBV6-6	.	.	TRBJ2-3	CASSKRTSTDTQYF	TGTGCCAGCAGTAAACGGACTAGCACAGATACGCAGTATTTT
TRBV21-1	.	.	TRBJ1-2	CASSKVSERGQINYGYTF	TGTGCCAGCAGCAAAGTAAGCGAAAGGGGACAAATTAACTATGGCTACACCTTC
TRBV4-1	.	TRBD2	TRBJ2-3	CASSQESSGGASDTQYF	TGCGCCAGCAGCCAAGAGAGCAGCGGGGGGGCATCAGATACGCAGTATTTT
TRBV7-8	.	TRBD1	TRBJ1-6	CASSSTQGAISPLHF	TGTGCCAGCAGCTCCACTCAGGGGGCGATTTCACCCCTCCACTTT
TRBV2	.	.	TRBJ1-5	CASGEYQPQHF	TGTGCCAGCGGAGAGTATCAGCCCCAGCATTTT
TRBV3-1/TRBV3-2	.	TRBD2	TRBJ2-3	CASSQLAVVNGAQYF	TGTGCCAGCAGCCAACTAGCGGTGGTTAATGGGGCGCAGTATTTT
TRBV7-2	.	.	TRBJ2-7	CASSLAGGSQYF	TGTGCCAGCAGCTTAGCAGGGGGTAGCCAGTACTTC
TRBV11-2	.	.	TRBJ1-1	CASSIGPRTVNTEAFF	TGTGCCAGCAGCATCGGACCACGGACAGTAAACACTGAAGCTTTCTTT
TRBV24-1	.	.	TRBJ2-1	CATSDRTGGDNEQFF	TGTGCCACCAGTGACCGTACGGGGGGCGACAATGAGCAGTTCTTC
TRBV28	.	TRBD2	TRBJ2-1	CASSPAPGLAFNEQFF	TGTGCCAGCAGCCCAGCCCCGGGACTAGCTTTCAATGAGCAGTTCTTC
TRBV18	.	TRBD1	TRBJ2-7	CASSRAGTGADEQYF	TGTGCCAGCTCACGGGCCGGGACAGGGGCTGACGAGCAGTACTTC
TRBV3-1/TRBV3-2	few	.	TRBJ1-1	CASSQATAEFFF	TGTGCCAGCAGCCAAGCGACAGCTGAATTCTTCTTT
TRBV7-9	.	TRBD1	TRBJ2-7	CASSHPDRYEQYF	TGTGCCAGCAGCCACCCGGACAGGTACGAGCAGTACTTC
TRBV5-4	.	TRBD1	TRBJ2-2	CASSLRQGGTGELFF	TGTGCCAGCAGCCTAAGACAGGGTGGAACCGGGGAGCTGTTTTTT
TRBV28	.	TRBD1	TRBJ1-1	CASTRNRGRTEAFF	TGTGCCAGCACCAGAAACAGGGGCAGGACTGAAGCTTTCTTT
TRBV5-1	.	TRBD2	TRBJ2-3	CASSSGLAGGESTDTQYF	TGCGCCAGCAGCTCAGGACTAGCGGGGGGCGAGAGTACAGATACGCAGTATTTT